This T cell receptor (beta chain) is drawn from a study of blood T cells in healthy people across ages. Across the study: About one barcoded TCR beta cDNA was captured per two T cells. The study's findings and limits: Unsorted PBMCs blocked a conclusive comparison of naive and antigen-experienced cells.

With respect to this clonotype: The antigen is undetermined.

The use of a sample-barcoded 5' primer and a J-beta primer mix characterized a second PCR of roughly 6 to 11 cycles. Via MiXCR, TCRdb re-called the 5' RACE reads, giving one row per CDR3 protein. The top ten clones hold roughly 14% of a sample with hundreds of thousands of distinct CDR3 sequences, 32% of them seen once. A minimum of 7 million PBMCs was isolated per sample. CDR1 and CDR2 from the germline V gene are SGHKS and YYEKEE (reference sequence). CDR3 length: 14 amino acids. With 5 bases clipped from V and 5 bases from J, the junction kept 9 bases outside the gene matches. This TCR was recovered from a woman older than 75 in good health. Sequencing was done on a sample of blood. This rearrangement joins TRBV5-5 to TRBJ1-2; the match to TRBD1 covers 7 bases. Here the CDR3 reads CASSYTGVAYGYTF. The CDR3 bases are TGTGCCAGCAGTTATACAGGGGTCGCGTATGGCTACACCTTC.